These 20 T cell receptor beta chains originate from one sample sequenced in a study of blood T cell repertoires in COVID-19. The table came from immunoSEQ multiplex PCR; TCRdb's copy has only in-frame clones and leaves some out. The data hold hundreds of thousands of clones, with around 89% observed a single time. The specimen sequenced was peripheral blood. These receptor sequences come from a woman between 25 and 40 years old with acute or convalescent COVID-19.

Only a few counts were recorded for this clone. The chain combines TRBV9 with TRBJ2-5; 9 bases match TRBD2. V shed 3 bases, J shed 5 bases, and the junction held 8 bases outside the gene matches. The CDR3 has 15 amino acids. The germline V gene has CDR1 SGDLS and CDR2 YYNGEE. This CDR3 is CASSGGSSGDETQYF. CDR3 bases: TGTGCCAGCAGCGGGGGCTCTAGCGGGGATGAGACCCAGTACTTC.

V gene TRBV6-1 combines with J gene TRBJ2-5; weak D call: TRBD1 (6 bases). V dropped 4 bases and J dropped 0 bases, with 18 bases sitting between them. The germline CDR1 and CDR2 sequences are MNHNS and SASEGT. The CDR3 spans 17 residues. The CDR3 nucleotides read TGTGCCAGCAGTGGGAAGACAGGTAGAAAGTACCAAGAGACCCAGTACTTC. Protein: CASSGKTGRKYQETQYF.

This CDR3 is CASSLTQGPDEQYF. The CDR3 DNA reads TGTGCCAGCAGCCTAACACAGGGGCCTGACGAGCAGTACTTC. The chain uses TRBV14 and TRBJ2-7, with 7 bases identical to TRBD1. This CDR3 has 14 amino acids. CDR1 is SGHDN and CDR2 is FVKESK in the germline V gene. With V trimmed by 4 bases and J by 5 bases, 8 bases remained unmatched.

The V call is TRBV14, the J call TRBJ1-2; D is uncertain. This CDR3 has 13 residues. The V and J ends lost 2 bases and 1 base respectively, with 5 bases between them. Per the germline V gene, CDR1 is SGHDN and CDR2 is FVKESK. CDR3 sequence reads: CASSQQVNYGYTF. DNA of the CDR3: TGTGCCAGCAGCCAACAGGTTAACTATGGCTACACCTTC.

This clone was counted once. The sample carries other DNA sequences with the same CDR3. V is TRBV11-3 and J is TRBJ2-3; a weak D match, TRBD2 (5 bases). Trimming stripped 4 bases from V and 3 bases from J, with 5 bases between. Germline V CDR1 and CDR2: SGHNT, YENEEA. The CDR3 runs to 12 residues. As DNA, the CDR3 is TGTGCCAGCAGCTCGGGAACAGATACGCAGTATTTT. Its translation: CASSSGTDTQYF.

The CDR3: CASSSKTGPETQYF. CDR3 nucleotide sequence: TGTGCCAGCAGCAGCAAGACAGGGCCAGAGACCCAGTACTTC. The V call is TRBV5-4, the J call TRBJ2-5; TRBD1 aligns across 7 bases. With 4 bases clipped from V and 4 bases from J, the junction kept 7 bases outside the gene matches. The germline V gene encodes CDR1 SGHNT and CDR2 YYREEE (reference sequence). CDR3 length: 14 residues. The whole variable domain, filled in from reference TRBV5-4 and TRBJ2-5, reads ETGVTQSPTHLIKTRGQQVTLRCSSQSGHNTVSWYQQALGQGPQFIFQYYREEENGRGNFPPRFSGLQFPNYSSELNVNALELDDSALYLCASSSKTGPETQYFGPGTRLLVL.

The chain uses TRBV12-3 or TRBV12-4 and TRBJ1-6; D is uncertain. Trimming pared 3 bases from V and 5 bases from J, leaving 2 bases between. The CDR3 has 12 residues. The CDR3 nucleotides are TGTGCCAGCAGTTTCGATAATTCACCCCTCCACTTT. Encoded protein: CASSFDNSPLHF.

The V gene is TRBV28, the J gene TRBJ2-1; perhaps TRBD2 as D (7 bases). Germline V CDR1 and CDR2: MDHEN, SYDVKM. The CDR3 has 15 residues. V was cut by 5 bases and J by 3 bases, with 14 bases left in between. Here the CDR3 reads CASSLGGGHYNEQFF. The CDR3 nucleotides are TGTGCCAGCAGTCTGGGGGGGGGCCACTACAATGAGCAGTTCTTC.

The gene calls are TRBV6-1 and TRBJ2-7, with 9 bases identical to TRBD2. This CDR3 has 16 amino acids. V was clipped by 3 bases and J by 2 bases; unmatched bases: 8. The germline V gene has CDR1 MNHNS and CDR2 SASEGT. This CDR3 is CASSEWALAGTYEQYF. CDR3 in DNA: TGTGCCAGCAGTGAGTGGGCCCTAGCGGGGACCTACGAGCAGTACTTC.

The CDR3 sequence: CASRPSHILSYEQYF. The CDR3 DNA is TGTGCCAGTAGACCGTCACACATCCTTTCCTACGAGCAGTACTTC. The chain recombines TRBV19 with TRBJ2-7; D remains ambiguous. CDR1 and CDR2 (germline): LNHDA, SQIVND (reference sequence). The V and J ends lost 6 bases and 1 base respectively, with 16 bases between them. CDR3 size: 15 residues.

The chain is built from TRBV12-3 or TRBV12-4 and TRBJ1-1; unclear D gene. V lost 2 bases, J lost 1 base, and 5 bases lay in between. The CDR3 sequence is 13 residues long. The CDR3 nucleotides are TGTGCCAGCAGTTTATGGGCGAACACTGAAGCTTTCTTT. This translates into CASSLWANTEAFF.

DNA of the CDR3: TGTGCCAGCAGCGTAGTCGCCGATTCTCGGGGAAACACCATATATTTT. Residues: CASSVVADSRGNTIYF. The rearrangement links TRBV9 to TRBJ1-3; D ambiguous. The CDR3 consists of 16 residues. The germline V and J ends were trimmed by 0 bases and 4 bases, with 14 bases remaining between them. Germline V gene data show CDR1 as SGDLS and CDR2 as YYNGEE.

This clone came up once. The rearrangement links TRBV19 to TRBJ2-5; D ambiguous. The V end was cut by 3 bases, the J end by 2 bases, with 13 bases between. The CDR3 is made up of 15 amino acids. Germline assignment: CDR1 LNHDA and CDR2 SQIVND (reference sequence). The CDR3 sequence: CASSMYKGGQETQYF. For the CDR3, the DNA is TGTGCCAGTAGTATGTATAAAGGCGGTCAAGAGACCCAGTACTTC.

CDR3 sequence: CASSMGGGSEPLHF. The CDR3 DNA is TGCGCCAGCAGCATGGGGGGGGGTAGTGAACCCCTCCACTTT. V usage is TRBV5-1 and J usage is TRBJ1-6; a weak D match, TRBD1 (5 bases). This CDR3 has 14 residues. The V end lost 4 bases, the J end lost 12 bases, and 17 bases lay between the germline ends. Germline V gene data show CDR1 as SGHRS and CDR2 as YFSETQ.

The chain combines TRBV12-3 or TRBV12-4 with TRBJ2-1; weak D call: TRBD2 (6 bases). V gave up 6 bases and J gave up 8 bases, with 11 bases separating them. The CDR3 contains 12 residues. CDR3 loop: CASSRAGYEQFF. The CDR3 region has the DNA TGTGCCAGCAGCAGGGCGGGGTATGAGCAGTTCTTC.

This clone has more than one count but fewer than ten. DNA of the CDR3: TGTGCCAGCAGCCGGGAGTTATCATATTCACCCCTCCACTTT. Translated: CASSRELSYSPLHF. The chain has TRBV14 and TRBJ1-6; unclear D gene. Germline V lookup: CDR1 SGHDN, CDR2 FVKESK. CDR3 length: 14 residues. Trimming shortened V by 4 bases and J by 8 bases, and 12 bases separated the two germline ends.

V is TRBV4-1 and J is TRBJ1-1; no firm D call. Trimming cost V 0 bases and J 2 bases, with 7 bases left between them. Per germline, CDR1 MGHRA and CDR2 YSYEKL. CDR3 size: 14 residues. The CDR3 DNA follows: TGCGCCAGCAGCCAAGATAGATCAAACACTGAAGCTTTCTTT. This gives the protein CASSQDRSNTEAFF.

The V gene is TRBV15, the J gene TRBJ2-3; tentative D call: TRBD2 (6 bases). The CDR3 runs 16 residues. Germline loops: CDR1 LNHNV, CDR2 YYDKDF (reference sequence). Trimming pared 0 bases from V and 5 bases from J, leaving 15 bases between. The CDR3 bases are TGTGCCACCAGCAGAGAACTAGCTGACCGGGGAGATACGCAGTATTTT. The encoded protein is CATSRELADRGDTQYF.

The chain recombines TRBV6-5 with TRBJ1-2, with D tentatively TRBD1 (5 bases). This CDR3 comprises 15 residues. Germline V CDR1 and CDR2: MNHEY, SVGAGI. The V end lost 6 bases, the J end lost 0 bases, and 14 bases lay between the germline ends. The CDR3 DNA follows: TGTGCCAGCAGCAGGCAGGGTCAGTCTAACTATGGCTACACCTTC. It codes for CASSRQGQSNYGYTF.

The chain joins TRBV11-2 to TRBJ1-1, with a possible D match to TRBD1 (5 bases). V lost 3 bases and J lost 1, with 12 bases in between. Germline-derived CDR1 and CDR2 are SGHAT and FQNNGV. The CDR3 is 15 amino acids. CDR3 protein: CASSFGGNSNTEAFF. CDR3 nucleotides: TGTGCCAGCAGCTTCGGGGGAAACTCGAACACTGAAGCTTTCTTT.